This entry lists 17 T cell receptor beta chains sequenced from one sample in a study of blood T cell repertoires in COVID-19. Here immunoSEQ multiplex PCR was the method, and the copy in TCRdb shows in-frame clones only, minus some. The table shows around 100,000 clones, with around 87% occurring only once. The specimen sequenced was peripheral blood. These receptors originate from a human donor with acute or convalescent COVID-19. The donor label of this sample is uncertain.

The chain carries TRBV9 and TRBJ2-2, with D hard to call. Per germline, CDR1 SGDLS and CDR2 YYNGEE. Trimming removed 1 base from V and 3 bases from J, with 7 bases in between. The CDR3 is 14 amino acids. CDR3 bases: TGTGCCAGCAGCGTACTCTCGGACACCGGGGAGCTGTTTTTT. This codes for CASSVLSDTGELFF.

The chain uses TRBV13 and TRBJ2-2, with TRBD1 matching 8 bases. CDR3 length equals 17 residues. Looked up from germline, CDR1 is PRHDT and CDR2 is FYEKMQ (reference sequence). The V gene end was trimmed by 5 bases and the J gene end by 4 bases; junction bases not matched to a gene: 12. DNA of the CDR3: TGTGCCAGCAGCCCAGCCGCAGACAGGGGTCCCACCGGGGAGCTGTTTTTT. Protein: CASSPAADRGPTGELFF.

The rearrangement uses TRBV12-5 and TRBJ2-1; 9 nucleotides line up with TRBD2. The CDR3 spans 14 residues. Germline CDR1 is LGHNT and CDR2 is FRNRAP. After removal of 6 bases from V and 9 bases from J, the junction contained 9 bases not matched to a gene. The DNA of the CDR3 is TGTGCTAGTGGCCCCAACCAACTAGCGGGTGAGCAGTTCTTC. It encodes CASGPNQLAGEQFF.

Here the CDR3 reads CASSFSSGVYNEQFF. The CDR3 coding sequence is TGTGCCAGCAGTTTTTCCAGCGGGGTGTACAATGAGCAGTTCTTC. The V call is TRBV27, the J call TRBJ2-1, with TRBD2 matching 7 bases. Losses at the gene ends were 3 bases for V and 4 bases for J; bases not matched to a gene: 6. Germline values: CDR1 MNHEY, CDR2 SMNVEV (reference sequence). This CDR3 spans 15 amino acids.

The chain has TRBV6-6 and TRBJ2-7, with 11 nucleotides matching TRBD1. Per germline, CDR1 MNHNY and CDR2 SVGAGI (reference sequence). Trimming cost V 5 bases and J 2 bases; bases outside gene matches: 2. This CDR3 has 14 residues. The CDR3 DNA is TGTGCCAGCAGTCGGGGACAGGGGGCCTACGAGCAGTACTTC. Amino acid sequence: CASSRGQGAYEQYF.

The chain couples TRBV7-8 to TRBJ1-3; D may be TRBD1 (5 bases). Germline assignment: CDR1 SGHVS and CDR2 FQNEAQ. V lost 5 bases to trimming and J lost 0 bases, with 17 bases between them. CDR3 size: 17 residues. The CDR3 bases are TGTGCCAGCAGCCCCCGCGGGACGGAGTTCTCTGGAAACACCATATATTTT. Encoded protein: CASSPRGTEFSGNTIYF.

J is TRBJ1-5 and V is TRBV19, with D tentatively TRBD1 (6 bases). The CDR3 extends over 15 amino acids. CDR1 is LNHDA, CDR2 SQIVND, per germline (reference sequence). The V end was cut by 3 bases, the J end by 4 bases, with 13 bases between. The CDR3 DNA reads as TGTGCCAGTAGTATCGGTGAGGGGGGGAATCAGCCCCAGCATTTT. Translation: CASSIGEGGNQPQHF. Using reference TRBV19 and TRBJ1-5 for the parts outside the CDR3, the full variable domain is DGGITQSPKYLFRKEGQNVTLSCEQNLNHDAMYWYRQDPGQGLRLIYYSQIVNDFQKGDIAEGYSVSREKKESFPLTVTSAQKNPTAFYLCASSIGEGGNQPQHFGDGTRLSIL.

The chain uses TRBV4-2 and TRBJ1-2; D uncertain. Looked up from germline, CDR1 is LGHNA and CDR2 is YNFKEQ. The length of the CDR3 is 15 residues. The V end was cut by 1 base, the J end by 5 bases, with 14 bases between. The chain's CDR3 is CASSQVTQVHYGYTF. The CDR3 DNA follows: TGTGCCAGCAGCCAAGTAACCCAGGTTCATTATGGCTACACCTTC.

V is TRBV4-1 and J is TRBJ2-5; TRBD1 is a possible D gene (5 bases). Trimming removed 1 base at V and 5 bases at J, with 17 bases between. This CDR3 spans 16 amino acids. The germline V gene has CDR1 MGHRA and CDR2 YSYEKL. As DNA, the CDR3 is TGCGCCAGCAGCCAAGGCCAGACCAGGGCGTCGGAGACCCAGTACTTC. Protein: CASSQGQTRASETQYF.

The chain links TRBV28 to TRBJ1-3; 9 bases align to TRBD1. Germline assignment: CDR1 MDHEN and CDR2 SYDVKM. V lost 5 bases and J lost 9; bases outside the gene matches: 14. There are 16 residues in the CDR3. Here the CDR3 DNA reads TGTGCCAGCAGTGGGACAGGGTTTGAATTGCTAACCACCATATATTTT. Protein product: CASSGTGFELLTTIYF.

This chain connects TRBV5-6 to TRBJ2-5; the D gene is possibly TRBD2 (6 bases). The CDR3 extends over 13 amino acids. In germline, CDR1 is SGHDT, CDR2 YYEEEE. V lost 1 base and J lost 10, with 14 bases in between. CDR3 loop: CASSLYTGDGQYF. The DNA for the CDR3 is TGTGCCAGCAGCTTGTATACGGGGGACGGCCAGTACTTC.

The J gene is TRBJ2-7, the V gene TRBV6-2 or TRBV6-3; D possibly corresponds to TRBD1 (5 bases). Trimming took 2 bases from V and 3 from J, leaving 20 bases between them. The germline CDR1 and CDR2 sequences are MNHEY and SVGEGT. This CDR3 contains 17 residues. The CDR3 DNA follows: TGTGCCAGCAGTTACGGCCAGGGTCCCACCATACACTACGAGCAGTACTTC. Protein: CASSYGQGPTIHYEQYF.

This rearrangement joins TRBV2 to TRBJ2-2, with D hard to call. Germline V gives CDR1 SNHLY, CDR2 FYNNEI. Trimming left V 2 bases short and J 0 bases short, with 16 bases between. This CDR3 has 18 residues. CDR3 DNA: TGTGCCAGCAGTGAACACCGGTTAGACACCGCGAACACCGGGGAGCTGTTTTTT. It yields the protein CASSEHRLDTANTGELFF.

The chain couples TRBV3-1 (or the pseudogene TRBV3-2) to TRBJ2-7; D may be TRBD1 (6 bases). The V end lost 2 bases, the J end lost 7 bases, and 12 bases lay between the germline ends. CDR3 size: 13 residues. Germline CDR1 LGHDT, CDR2 YNNKEL (reference sequence). The CDR3, as DNA: TGTGCCAGCAGCCAAAACAGGGTAGGGGAGCAGTACTTC. Amino acids: CASSQNRVGEQYF.

This rearrangement joins TRBV9 to TRBJ2-3; a weak D match, TRBD1 (6 bases). V lost 0 bases and J lost 0, with 20 bases in between. The length of the CDR3 is 19 residues. Per germline, CDR1 SGDLS and CDR2 YYNGEE. As DNA, the CDR3 is TGTGCCAGCAGCGTAGATGTAGGGGGAAAAGCGACTAGCACAGATACGCAGTATTTT. Translation: CASSVDVGGKATSTDTQYF.

The genes are TRBV9 and TRBJ2-7; 10 nucleotides match TRBD1. The CDR3 runs to 16 residues. Germline V CDR1 and CDR2: SGDLS, YYNGEE. The J segment lost 7 bases and the V segment lost 2 bases, leaving 12 bases of the junction unmatched. The CDR3 sequence: CASSVGRDRGVGEQYF. The CDR3 DNA follows: TGTGCCAGCAGCGTCGGCCGGGACAGGGGCGTGGGGGAGCAGTACTTC.

The J gene is TRBJ1-4, the V gene TRBV18, with 7 positions matching TRBD1. J gave up 4 bases and V 0 bases, and 5 bases lay outside the gene matches. Germline CDR1 and CDR2: KGHSH and LQKENI. The CDR3 runs to 16 residues. CDR3 protein: CASSPPTGSLNEKLFF. Written as DNA, the CDR3 is TGTGCCAGCTCACCACCGACAGGGTCCCTTAATGAAAAACTGTTTTTT.